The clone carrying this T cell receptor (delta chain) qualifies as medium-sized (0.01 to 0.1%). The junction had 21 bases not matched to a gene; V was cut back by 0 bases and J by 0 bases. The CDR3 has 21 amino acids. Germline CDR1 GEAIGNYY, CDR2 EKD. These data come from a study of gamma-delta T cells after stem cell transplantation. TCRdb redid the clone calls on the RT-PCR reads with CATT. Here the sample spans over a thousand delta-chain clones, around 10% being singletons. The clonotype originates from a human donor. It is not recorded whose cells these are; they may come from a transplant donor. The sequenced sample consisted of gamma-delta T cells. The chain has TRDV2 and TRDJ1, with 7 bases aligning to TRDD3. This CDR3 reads CACDTLNLVLGTRSYTDKLIF. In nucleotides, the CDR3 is TGTGCCTGTGACACCCTCAATCTCGTACTGGGGACTAGATCGTACACCGATAAACTCATCTTT.